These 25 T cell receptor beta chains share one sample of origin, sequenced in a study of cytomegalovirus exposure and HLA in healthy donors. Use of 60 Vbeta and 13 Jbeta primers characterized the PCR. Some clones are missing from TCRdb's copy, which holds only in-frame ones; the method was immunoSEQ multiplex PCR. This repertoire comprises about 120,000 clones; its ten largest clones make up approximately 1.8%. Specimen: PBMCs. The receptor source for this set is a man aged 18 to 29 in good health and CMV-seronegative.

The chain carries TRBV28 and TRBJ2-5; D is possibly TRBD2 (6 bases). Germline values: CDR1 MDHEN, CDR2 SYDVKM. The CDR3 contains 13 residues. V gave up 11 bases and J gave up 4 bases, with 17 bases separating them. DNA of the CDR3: TGTGCCTGGGCGGGGACCCTGGGAGAGACCCAGTACTTC. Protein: CAWAGTLGETQYF.

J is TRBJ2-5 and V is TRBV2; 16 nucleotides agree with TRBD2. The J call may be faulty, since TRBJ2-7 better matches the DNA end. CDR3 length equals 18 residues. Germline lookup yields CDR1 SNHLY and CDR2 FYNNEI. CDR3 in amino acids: CASRTGTSGRASSYEQYF. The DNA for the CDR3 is TGTGCCAGCAGGACCGGGACTAGCGGGAGGGCCTCCTCCTACGAGCAGTACTTC.

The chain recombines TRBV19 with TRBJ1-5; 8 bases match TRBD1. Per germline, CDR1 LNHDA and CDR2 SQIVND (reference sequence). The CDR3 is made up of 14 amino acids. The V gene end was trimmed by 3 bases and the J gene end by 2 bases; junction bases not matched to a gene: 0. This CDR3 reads CASSMGQGNQPQHF. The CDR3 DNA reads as TGTGCCAGTAGTATGGGACAGGGCAATCAGCCCCAGCATTTT.

The CDR3 nucleotides are TGTGCCAGCAGCCCTTACGGGACTAGCGAAGTTAATGAGCAGTTCTTC. Amino acid sequence: CASSPYGTSEVNEQFF. The chain recombines TRBV9 with TRBJ2-1; 10 nucleotides agree with TRBD2. CDR3 size: 16 residues. Germline values: CDR1 SGDLS, CDR2 YYNGEE. V was pared by 4 bases and J by 7 bases, with 11 bases of the junction left unmatched.

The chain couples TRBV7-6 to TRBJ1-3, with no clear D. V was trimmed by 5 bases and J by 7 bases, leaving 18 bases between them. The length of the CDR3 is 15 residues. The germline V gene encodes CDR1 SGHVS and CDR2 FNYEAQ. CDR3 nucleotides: TGTGCCAGCAGCAGACGGGCTTCGGGGAGGAACACCATATATTTT. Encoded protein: CASSRRASGRNTIYF.

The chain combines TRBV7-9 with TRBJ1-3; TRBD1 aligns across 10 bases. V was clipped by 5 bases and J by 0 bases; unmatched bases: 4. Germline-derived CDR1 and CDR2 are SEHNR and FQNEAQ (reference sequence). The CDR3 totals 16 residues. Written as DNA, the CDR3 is TGTGCCAGCAGCGAGGGACAGGGGATCTCTGGAAACACCATATATTTT. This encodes CASSEGQGISGNTIYF.

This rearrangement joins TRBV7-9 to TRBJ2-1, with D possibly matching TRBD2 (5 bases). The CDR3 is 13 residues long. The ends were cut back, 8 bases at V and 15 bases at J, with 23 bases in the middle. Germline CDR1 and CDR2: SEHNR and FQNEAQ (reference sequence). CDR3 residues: CASSDSLNKSRFF. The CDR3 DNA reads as TGTGCCAGCTCGGACTCCCTAAATAAGTCACGGTTCTTC.

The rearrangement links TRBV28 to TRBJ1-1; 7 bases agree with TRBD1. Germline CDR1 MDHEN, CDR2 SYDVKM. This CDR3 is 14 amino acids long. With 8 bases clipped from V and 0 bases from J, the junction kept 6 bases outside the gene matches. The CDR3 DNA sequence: TGTGCCAGCGAGAAGGGGGCGATGAACACTGAAGCTTTCTTT. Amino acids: CASEKGAMNTEAFF.

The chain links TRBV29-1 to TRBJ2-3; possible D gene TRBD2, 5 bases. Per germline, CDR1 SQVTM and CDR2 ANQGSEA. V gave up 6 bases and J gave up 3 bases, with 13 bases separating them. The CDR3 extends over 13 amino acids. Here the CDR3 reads CSVGRSGTDTQYF. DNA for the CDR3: TGCAGCGTCGGGCGAAGCGGTACAGATACGCAGTATTTT.

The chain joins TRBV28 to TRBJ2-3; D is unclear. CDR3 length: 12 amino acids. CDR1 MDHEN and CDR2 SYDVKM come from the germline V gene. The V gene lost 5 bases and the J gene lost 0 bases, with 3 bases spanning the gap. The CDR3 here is CASSQSTDTQYF. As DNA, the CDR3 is TGTGCCAGCAGTCAGAGCACAGATACGCAGTATTTT.

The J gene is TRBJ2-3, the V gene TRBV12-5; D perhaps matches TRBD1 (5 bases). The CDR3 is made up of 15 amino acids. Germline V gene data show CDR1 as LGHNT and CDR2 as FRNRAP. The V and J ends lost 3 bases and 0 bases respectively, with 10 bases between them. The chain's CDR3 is CASGFQGMSTDTQYF. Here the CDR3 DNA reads TGTGCTAGTGGTTTCCAGGGAATGAGCACAGATACGCAGTATTTT.

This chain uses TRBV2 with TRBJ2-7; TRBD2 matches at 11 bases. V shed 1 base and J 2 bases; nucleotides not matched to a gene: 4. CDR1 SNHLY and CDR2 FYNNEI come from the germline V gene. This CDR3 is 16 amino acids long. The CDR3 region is CASSEDVSGGAYEQYF. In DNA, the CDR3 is TGTGCCAGCAGTGAAGACGTTAGCGGGGGGGCCTACGAGCAGTACTTC.

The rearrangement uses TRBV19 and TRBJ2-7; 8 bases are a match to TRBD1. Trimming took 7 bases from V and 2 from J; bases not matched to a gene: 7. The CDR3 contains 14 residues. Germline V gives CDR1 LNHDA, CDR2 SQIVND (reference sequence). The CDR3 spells CASNPTQGAYEQYF. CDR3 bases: TGTGCCAGTAACCCCACACAGGGGGCCTACGAGCAGTACTTC.

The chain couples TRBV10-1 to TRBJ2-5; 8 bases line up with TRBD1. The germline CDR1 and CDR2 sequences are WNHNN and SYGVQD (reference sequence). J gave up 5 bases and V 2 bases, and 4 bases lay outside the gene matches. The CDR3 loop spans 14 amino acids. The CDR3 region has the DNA TGCGCCAGCAGTGAGAGACAGGGGAGCGAGACCCAGTACTTC. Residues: CASSERQGSETQYF.

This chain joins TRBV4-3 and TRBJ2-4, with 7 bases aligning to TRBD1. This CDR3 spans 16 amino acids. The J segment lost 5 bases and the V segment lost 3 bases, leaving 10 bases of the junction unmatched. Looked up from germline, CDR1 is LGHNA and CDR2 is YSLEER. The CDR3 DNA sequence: TGCGCCAGCAGCCAGCAACACCGGGACAGCCAAAACATTCAGTACTTC. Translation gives CASSQQHRDSQNIQYF.

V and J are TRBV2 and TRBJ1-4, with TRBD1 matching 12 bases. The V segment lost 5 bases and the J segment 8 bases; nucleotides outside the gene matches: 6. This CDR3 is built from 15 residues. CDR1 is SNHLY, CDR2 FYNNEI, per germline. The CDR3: CASSQSGTGGEKLFF. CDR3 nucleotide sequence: TGTGCCAGCAGTCAAAGCGGGACAGGGGGCGAAAAACTGTTTTTT.

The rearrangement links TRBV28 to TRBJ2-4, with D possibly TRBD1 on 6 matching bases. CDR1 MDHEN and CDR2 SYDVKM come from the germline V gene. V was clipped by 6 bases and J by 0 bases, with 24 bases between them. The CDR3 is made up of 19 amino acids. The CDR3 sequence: CASSPLSVRTVLAKNIQYF. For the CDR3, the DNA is TGTGCCAGCAGCCCCCTCAGCGTAAGGACAGTTCTAGCCAAAAACATTCAGTACTTC.

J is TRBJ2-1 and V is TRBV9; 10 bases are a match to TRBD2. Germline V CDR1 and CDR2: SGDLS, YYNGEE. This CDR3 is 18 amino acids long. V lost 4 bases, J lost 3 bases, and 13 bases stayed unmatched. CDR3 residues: CASSPGSSGSGLYNEQFF. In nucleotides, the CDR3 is TGTGCCAGCAGCCCCGGGTCTAGCGGGAGTGGGCTCTACAATGAGCAGTTCTTC.

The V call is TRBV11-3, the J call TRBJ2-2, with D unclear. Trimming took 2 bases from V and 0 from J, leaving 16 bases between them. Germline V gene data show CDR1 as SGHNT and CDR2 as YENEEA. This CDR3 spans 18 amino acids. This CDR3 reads CASSLSPSVRTNTGELFF. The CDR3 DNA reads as TGTGCCAGCAGCTTATCCCCCTCCGTGAGAACGAACACCGGGGAGCTGTTTTTT.

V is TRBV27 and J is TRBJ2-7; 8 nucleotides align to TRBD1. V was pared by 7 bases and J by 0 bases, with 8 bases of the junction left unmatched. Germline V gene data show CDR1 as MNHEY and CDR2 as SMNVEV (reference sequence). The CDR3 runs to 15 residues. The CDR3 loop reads CASKAGGPSSYEQYF. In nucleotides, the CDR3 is TGTGCCAGCAAGGCAGGGGGCCCGAGCTCCTACGAGCAGTACTTC.

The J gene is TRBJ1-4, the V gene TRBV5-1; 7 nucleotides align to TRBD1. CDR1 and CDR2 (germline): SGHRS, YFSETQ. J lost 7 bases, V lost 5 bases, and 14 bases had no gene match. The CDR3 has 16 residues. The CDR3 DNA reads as TGCGCCAGCAGATCCGGGACAGAGGTCGGCGGTGAAAAACTGTTTTTT. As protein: CASRSGTEVGGEKLFF.

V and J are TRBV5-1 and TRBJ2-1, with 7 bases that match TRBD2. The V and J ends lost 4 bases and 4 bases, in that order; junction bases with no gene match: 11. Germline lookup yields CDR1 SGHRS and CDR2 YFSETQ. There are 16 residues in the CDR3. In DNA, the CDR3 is TGCGCCAGCAGCGGGGAGGGGTCAGCTTCGTACAATGAGCAGTTCTTC. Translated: CASSGEGSASYNEQFF.

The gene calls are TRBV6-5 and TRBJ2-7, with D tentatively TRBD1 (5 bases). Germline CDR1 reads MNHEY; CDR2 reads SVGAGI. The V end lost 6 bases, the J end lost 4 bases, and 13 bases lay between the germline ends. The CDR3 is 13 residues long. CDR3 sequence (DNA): TGTGCCAGCAGGGAACAGGTTATGTACGAGCAGTACTTC. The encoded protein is CASREQVMYEQYF.

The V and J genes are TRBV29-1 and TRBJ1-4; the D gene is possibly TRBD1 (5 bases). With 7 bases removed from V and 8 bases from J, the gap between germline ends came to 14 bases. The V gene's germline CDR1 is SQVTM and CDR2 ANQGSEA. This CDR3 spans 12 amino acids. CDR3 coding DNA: TGCAGCGCAGGCAGGGTGGGAGAAAAACTGTTTTTT. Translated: CSAGRVGEKLFF.

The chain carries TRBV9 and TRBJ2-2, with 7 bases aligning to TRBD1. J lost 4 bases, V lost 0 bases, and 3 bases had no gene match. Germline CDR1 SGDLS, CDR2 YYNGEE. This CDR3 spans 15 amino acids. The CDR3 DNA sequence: TGTGCCAGCAGCGTAGCTGCAGGGGGCACCGGGGAGCTGTTTTTT. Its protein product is CASSVAAGGTGELFF.